The 2 T cell receptor beta chains given below trace back to one sample, sequenced in a study of T cells in localized non-small cell lung cancer. Clones were read by immunoSEQ multiplex PCR, and TCRdb kept only the in-frame ones, dropping some. The sample contains some 25,000 clones, over 70% of which appear only once. The sample here was peripheral blood, taken before any cancer treatment. The receptors originated from a man between 40 and 75 years old with stage III squamous cell lung carcinoma.

This chain's CDR3 is CASRTGLISGNTIYF. The CDR3 DNA is TGTGCCAGCAGGACCGGACTGATCTCTGGAAACACCATATATTTT. The V and J genes are TRBV6-6 and TRBJ1-3; D call uncertain. The ends were cut back, 6 bases at V and 0 bases at J, with 12 bases in the middle. CDR1 is MNHNY, CDR2 SVGAGI, per germline (reference sequence). There are 15 residues in the CDR3.

The V and J genes are TRBV28 and TRBJ2-7; TRBD1 matches at 11 bases. The CDR3 is 15 residues long. The J segment lost 3 bases and the V segment lost 5 bases, leaving 6 bases of the junction unmatched. CDR1 MDHEN and CDR2 SYDVKM come from the germline V gene. DNA of the CDR3: TGTGCCAGCAGTCCCTGGACAGGGGGCATCTACGAGCAGTACTTC. This translates into CASSPWTGGIYEQYF.